This T cell receptor (beta chain) emerged from a study of blood T cell repertoires in COVID-19. Study as a whole: The samples span acute and convalescent COVID-19 from the United States, Italy and Spain. From T cells, B-cell-depleted T cells, or PBMCs came the material, which was cDNA or gDNA.

The assay was immunoSEQ multiplex PCR, and TCRdb's table has in-frame clones only and misses some. The top ten clones hold approximately 15% of a sample with more than 150,000 clones, under 90% of them seen once. Material: peripheral blood. This receptor was taken from a man in his thirties or forties with active or convalescent COVID-19.

The CDR3 loop reads CASSLIQWNTEAFF. CDR3 sequence (DNA): TGTGCCAGCAGCCTCATACAGTGGAACACTGAAGCTTTCTTT. The genes are TRBV11-2 and TRBJ1-1; D not resolved. The CDR3 is 14 residues long. Per the germline V gene, CDR1 is SGHAT and CDR2 is FQNNGV. V gave up 5 bases and J gave up 1 base, with 11 bases separating them.